Shown below are 15 T cell receptor beta chains from a single sample sequenced in a study of graft-versus-host responses after intestinal transplantation. Clones were sequenced by immunoSEQ multiplex PCR, and TCRdb holds only the in-frame ones, with some missing. The data show under 20,000 clones, with around 35% seen just once and 2% held by the top ten. The material was alloreactive CD4+ T cells from a mixed lymphocyte reaction culture, obtained before transplantation. Subset specified: CFSE-low proliferating T cells sorted from approximately six-day pre-transplant mixed lymphocyte reaction (GvH or HvG direction). The receptors stem from a human patient who was an organ donor for intestinal transplantation.

The chain carries TRBV7-9 and TRBJ1-2; D uncertain. V was trimmed by 3 bases and J by 4 bases, leaving 12 bases between them. The CDR3 is made up of 14 amino acids. Germline CDR1 reads SEHNR; CDR2 reads FQNEAQ (reference sequence). Here the CDR3 DNA reads TGTGCCAGCAGCTTCTCCGGGAGTTCCTATGGCTACACCTTC. This codes for CASSFSGSSYGYTF. The full variable domain, completed using reference TRBV7-9 and TRBJ1-2, is DTGVSQNPRHKITKRGQNVTFRCDPISEHNRLYWYRQTLGQGPEFLTYFQNEAQLEKSRLLSDRFSAERPKGSFSTLEIQRTEQGDSAMYLCASSFSGSSYGYTFGSGTRLTVV.

This chain uses TRBV28 with TRBJ1-1; possible D gene TRBD1, 5 bases. Trimming left V 5 bases short and J 3 bases short, with 16 bases between. Germline CDR1 and CDR2: MDHEN and SYDVKM. CDR3 length: 15 amino acids. CDR3 sequence: CASSPPEGLYTEAFF. DNA of the CDR3: TGTGCCAGCAGTCCCCCGGAGGGGCTATACACTGAAGCTTTCTTT.

The chain recombines TRBV28 with TRBJ1-5; TRBD1 might be the D (6 bases). This CDR3 has 14 residues. The V gene's germline CDR1 is MDHEN and CDR2 SYDVKM. Deletions cut 3 bases from V and 7 bases from J, with 13 bases between. CDR3 sequence reads: CASSFRGLQQPQHF. The CDR3 nucleotides read TGTGCCAGCAGTTTCCGGGGGCTCCAGCAGCCCCAGCATTTT.

The V call is TRBV29-1, the J call TRBJ2-5; D is ambiguous. CDR1 is SQVTM and CDR2 is ANQGSEA in the germline V gene. Trimming stripped 5 bases from V and 10 bases from J, with 14 bases between. This CDR3 contains 11 residues. The CDR3 DNA reads TGCAGCGTTTATCTATGGACGGGCCAGTACTTC. This sequence encodes CSVYLWTGQYF.

This clone is medium-sized within its sample. The V gene is TRBV6-1, the J gene TRBJ2-2; 7 bases fit TRBD2. J lost 5 bases, V lost 6 bases, and 9 bases had no gene match. Germline CDR1 MNHNS, CDR2 SASEGT. The CDR3 runs to 15 residues. CDR3: CASRPAAGWTGELFF. The CDR3, as DNA: TGTGCCAGCAGGCCCGCAGCGGGATGGACCGGGGAGCTGTTTTTT.

J is TRBJ2-5 and V is TRBV6-5; either TRBD1 or TRBD2 may fit D (5 bases each). Germline values: CDR1 MNHEY, CDR2 SVGAGI. Trimming took off 5 bases at V and 5 bases at J, with 18 bases between the two ends. This CDR3 is 15 amino acids long. Written as DNA, the CDR3 is TGTGCCAGCAGTGCCCCGGGGCCGTTTCGGGAGACCCAGTACTTC. Translation gives CASSAPGPFRETQYF.

The genes are TRBV19 and TRBJ2-1; the match to TRBD2 covers 11 bases. This CDR3 spans 16 amino acids. J lost 7 bases, V lost 4 bases, and 9 bases had no gene match. Germline CDR1 is LNHDA and CDR2 is SQIVND (reference sequence). In DNA form, the CDR3 reads TGTGCCAGTAGTAATAGCGGGAGGGCCTGGCGGAATGAGCAGTTCTTC. Its translation: CASSNSGRAWRNEQFF.

Within the sample, this clone is medium-sized. The chain has TRBV18 and TRBJ1-1; D is ambiguous. The V end was cut by 2 bases, the J end by 1 base, with 8 bases between. The CDR3 length is 14 residues. Germline values: CDR1 KGHSH, CDR2 LQKENI. In DNA form, the CDR3 reads TGTGCCAGCTCACCATTTCAGGAGAACACTGAAGCTTTCTTT. Encoded protein: CASSPFQENTEAFF.

The chain has TRBV2 and TRBJ1-2, with 11 bases that match TRBD1. The J segment lost 4 bases and the V segment lost 8 bases, leaving 3 bases of the junction unmatched. This CDR3 is 13 amino acids long. Germline V gene sequence: CDR1 SNHLY, CDR2 FYNNEI. CDR3 protein: CASSDRGLYGYTF. The CDR3 nucleotides read TGTGCCAGCTCGGACAGGGGGCTCTATGGCTACACCTTC.

The chain carries TRBV10-3 and TRBJ1-5; D may be TRBD1 (6 bases). The CDR3 is 13 residues long. V lost 6 bases to trimming and J lost 5 bases, with 11 bases between them. Germline loops: CDR1 ENHRY, CDR2 SYGVKD. CDR3 region: CAIRGAGDQPQHF. The CDR3 nucleotides read TGTGCCATCAGAGGGGCAGGGGATCAGCCCCAGCATTTT.

The chain carries TRBV5-5 and TRBJ2-5; 7 bases line up with TRBD1. The CDR3 extends over 14 amino acids. In germline, CDR1 is SGHKS, CDR2 YYEKEE (reference sequence). The V segment lost 4 bases and the J segment 0 bases; nucleotides outside the gene matches: 3. The DNA for the CDR3 is TGTGCCAGCAGCGTGGGACAGAACCAAGAGACCCAGTACTTC. This encodes CASSVGQNQETQYF.

A few counts support this clone. The chain is built from TRBV29-1 and TRBJ2-3; 8 bases fit TRBD1. This CDR3 region has 14 residues. After removal of 4 bases from V and 5 bases from J, the junction contained 8 bases not matched to a gene. CDR1 is SQVTM and CDR2 is ANQGSEA in the germline V gene. The CDR3 protein is CSVASGGEGDTQYF. DNA for the CDR3: TGCAGCGTTGCCTCAGGGGGCGAAGGAGATACGCAGTATTTT.

The chain carries TRBV25-1 and TRBJ2-1; no clear D gene. This CDR3 spans 14 amino acids. The V and J ends lost 9 bases and 6 bases respectively, with 18 bases between them. CDR1 and CDR2 from the germline V gene are MGHDK and SYGVNS. CDR3 residues: CARTGRSGVNEQFF. The CDR3, as DNA: TGTGCCAGAACCGGAAGGTCTGGAGTCAATGAGCAGTTCTTC.

The rearrangement links TRBV10-3 to TRBJ1-3; D possibly corresponds to TRBD1 (6 bases). Trimming removed 6 bases from V and 0 bases from J, with 12 bases in between. The CDR3 totals 15 residues. Germline assignment: CDR1 ENHRY and CDR2 SYGVKD. CDR3 bases: TGTGCCATCAGCAGCCGGGACACCTCTGGAAACACCATATATTTT. It codes for CAISSRDTSGNTIYF.

This clone was observed a single time. V gene TRBV4-3 combines with J gene TRBJ2-3; TRBD1 matches at 7 bases. V lost 4 bases, J lost 3 bases, and 1 base stayed unmatched. Germline V lookup: CDR1 LGHNA, CDR2 YSLEER. The CDR3 runs 13 residues. DNA for the CDR3: TGCGCCAGCAGCCTACAGGGGACAGATACGCAGTATTTT. This gives the protein CASSLQGTDTQYF.